This T cell receptor (beta chain) was sequenced for a study of PD-1 blockade in mismatch repair-deficient tumors. Study-level background: Patients had about eleven mismatch repair-deficient cancer types and were previously treated and progressing.

Measured with immunoSEQ multiplex PCR; TCRdb has only the in-frame clones, and not every one. The table has about 120,000 clones, over 60% seen once; the top ten hold roughly 4.5%. The sequence was obtained from an adult with mismatch repair-deficient cancer. The source was peripheral blood, collected about 60 weeks after starting pembrolizumab.

Here the CDR3 reads CASSLSSSSEQFF. The CDR3 coding sequence is TGTGCCAGCAGCTTATCCTCCTCTTCTGAGCAGTTCTTC. The chain recombines TRBV7-8 with TRBJ2-1; D gene unclear. V lost 2 bases, J lost 9 bases, and 11 bases lay in between. Germline V CDR1 and CDR2: SGHVS, FQNEAQ. This CDR3 region has 13 residues.